This T cell receptor beta chain appears in the sequencing data of a study of T cell responses to AZD1222 COVID-19 vaccine. Turning to this clone: Its antigen is currently unknown.

Clones were read by immunoSEQ multiplex PCR, and TCRdb kept only the in-frame ones, dropping some. This table holds fewer than 130,000 clones, 90% to 95% found once. V lost 4 bases, J lost 5 bases, and 23 bases lay in between. The CDR3 has 17 residues. Germline loops: CDR1 SEHNR, CDR2 FQNEAQ (reference sequence). Findings of the study overall: White British ancestry dominated among donors, who included more females, and clonal diversity was possibly underestimated.

This specimen consisted of peripheral blood, obtained on day 0 of AZD1222 vaccination. J is TRBJ1-2 and V is TRBV7-9; unclear D gene. This sequence originates from an adult in good health. The CDR3 here is CASSSSGSSSILYGYTF. The CDR3 DNA is TGTGCCAGCAGCTCCAGCGGCAGCTCCTCTATTCTTTATGGCTACACCTTC.